This T cell receptor (beta chain) was captured by sequencing in a study of T cells in Graves' hyperthyroidism and ophthalmopathy. Absent ophthalmopathy progression within 18 months defined stable Graves' hyperthyroidism. Germline V gene data show CDR1 as ENHRY and CDR2 as SYGVKD. CDR3 length equals 19 residues. V was pared by 10 bases and J by 0 bases, with 28 bases between. There were TCR beta CDR3 regions amplified from RNA transcripts. First-round RT-PCR of the TCR CDR3 relied on the HTBI primer set. One entry per CDR3 protein results from TCRdb running MiXCR on the multiplex PCR reads. The sample has 700,000 to 850,000 distinct CDR3 sequences, over 35% seen once; the top ten hold around 30%.

Sequencing was performed on blood. The TCR sequence derives from a woman in her forties with Graves' hyperthyroidism. This chain uses TRBV10-3 with TRBJ1-5; the D is unclear. CDR3 nucleotide sequence: TGTGCCAGCAGCCCCCTTTGGGGATATTCCACTAATAGCAATCAGCCCCAGCATTTT. It specifies CASSPLWGYSTNSNQPQHF.